One sample yielded the 25 T cell receptor beta chains listed below, sequenced in a study of T cell changes during pregnancy in multiple sclerosis. The table came from immunoSEQ multiplex PCR; TCRdb's copy has only in-frame clones and leaves some out. The sample gives 95,000 to 150,000 clones, around 93% of which show up once; 6% to 7% is in the top ten. Here the sequenced sample was peripheral blood, taken before pregnancy. These TCRs come from a female donor with multiple sclerosis, enrolled in a pregnancy study.

This clone was recorded only once. The J gene is TRBJ2-7, the V gene TRBV5-5; weak D call: TRBD1 (5 bases). The CDR3 has 13 amino acids. Germline assignment: CDR1 SGHKS and CDR2 YYEKEE (reference sequence). V gave up 1 base and J gave up 2 bases, with 7 bases separating them. CDR3 in amino acids: CASSLTGAYEQYF. CDR3 coding DNA: TGTGCCAGCAGCTTGACAGGCGCCTACGAGCAGTACTTC.

This rearrangement joins TRBV9 to TRBJ1-5; 12 bases map to TRBD1. Trimming removed 0 bases from V and 1 base from J; junction bases left unmatched: 8. Germline V gene data show CDR1 as SGDLS and CDR2 as YYNGEE. The CDR3 consists of 19 residues. The CDR3 here is CASSVGEGGQGASNQPQHF. The CDR3 DNA reads TGTGCCAGCAGCGTAGGGGAGGGGGGACAGGGGGCGAGCAATCAGCCCCAGCATTTT. Full variable domain (outside the CDR3, taken from reference TRBV9 and TRBJ1-5): DSGVTQTPKHLITATGQRVTLRCSPRSGDLSVYWYQQSLDQGLQFLIQYYNGEERAKGNILERFSAQQFPDLHSELNLSSLELGDSALYFCASSVGEGGQGASNQPQHFGDGTRLSIL.

This sequence joins TRBV5-1 and TRBJ2-5; tentative D call: TRBD1 (6 bases). The CDR3 has 18 amino acids. V gave up 2 bases and J gave up 4 bases, with 24 bases separating them. Per germline, CDR1 SGHRS and CDR2 YFSETQ. The CDR3 protein is CASSFQLLTGRGLETQYF. The CDR3 region has the DNA TGCGCCAGCAGCTTTCAGTTGTTGACAGGACGGGGATTAGAGACCCAGTACTTC.

V and J are TRBV30 and TRBJ1-1; D remains ambiguous. CDR1 and CDR2 (germline): GTSNPN, SVGIG (reference sequence). CDR3 size: 10 residues. V was shortened by 0 bases and J by 8 bases, with 4 bases between the two germline ends. The CDR3 loop is CAWSVREAFF. As DNA, the CDR3 is TGTGCCTGGAGTGTACGGGAAGCTTTCTTT.

This chain joins TRBV23-1 and TRBJ1-5; D is undetermined. TRBV23-1 is noted as an ORF with a role that remains uncertain. The CDR3 loop spans 15 amino acids. Between the trimmed V and J ends, which lost 6 bases and 2 bases, there was a span of 14 bases. The CDR3 coding sequence is TGCGCCAGCAGGACACAGTTGTGGGGCAATCAGCCCCAGCATTTT. Protein: CASRTQLWGNQPQHF.

The J gene is TRBJ1-5, the V gene TRBV19; 9 bases fit TRBD1. CDR1 LNHDA and CDR2 SQIVND come from the germline V gene (reference sequence). The CDR3 totals 13 residues. After removal of 10 bases from V and 9 bases from J, the junction contained 10 bases not matched to a gene. The CDR3 DNA follows: TGTGCCAAGAACAGGGGGCCGTGGTGGCCCCAGCATTTT. Translation gives CAKNRGPWWPQHF. The full variable domain, completed using reference TRBV19 and TRBJ1-5, is DGGITQSPKYLFRKEGQNVTLSCEQNLNHDAMYWYRQDPGQGLRLIYYSQIVNDFQKGDIAEGYSVSREKKESFPLTVTSAQKNPTAFYLCAKNRGPWWPQHFGDGTRLSIL.

V gene TRBV5-1 combines with J gene TRBJ2-3; D is unclear. This CDR3 region has 14 residues. The V and J ends lost 4 bases and 4 bases respectively, with 13 bases between them. Germline V gives CDR1 SGHRS, CDR2 YFSETQ. The CDR3 sequence: CASSDATVADTQYF. The CDR3 DNA reads as TGCGCCAGCAGCGATGCTACGGTGGCAGATACGCAGTATTTT. The full variable domain, its missing parts supplied by reference TRBV5-1 and TRBJ2-3, is KAGVTQTPRYLIKTRGQQVTLSCSPISGHRSVSWYQQTPGQGLQFLFEYFSETQRNKGNFPGRFSGRQFSNSRSEMNVSTLELGDSALYLCASSDATVADTQYFGPGTRLTVL.

The chain couples TRBV5-6 to TRBJ2-1; TRBD2 matches 8 bases. Germline V gives CDR1 SGHDT, CDR2 YYEEEE. The CDR3 is 16 amino acids. V lost 4 bases, J lost 3 bases, and 9 bases stayed unmatched. CDR3 DNA sequence: TGTGCCAGCAGCCTCCAGGGCGGGAGGCTCTACAATGAGCAGTTCTTC. As protein: CASSLQGGRLYNEQFF. The full variable domain, with the rest looked up from reference TRBV5-6 and TRBJ2-1, is DAGVTQSPTHLIKTRGQQVTLRCSPKSGHDTVSWYQQALGQGPQFIFQYYEEEERQRGNFPDRFSGHQFPNYSSELNVNALLLGDSALYLCASSLQGGRLYNEQFFGPGTRLTVL.

This chain joins TRBV2 and TRBJ2-1; D gene ambiguous. In germline, CDR1 is SNHLY, CDR2 FYNNEI. V was clipped by 7 bases and J by 7 bases, with 5 bases between them. The CDR3 sequence is 10 residues long. The CDR3 region is CASTGNEQFF. CDR3 sequence (DNA): TGTGCCAGCACCGGGAATGAGCAGTTCTTC.

The gene calls are TRBV6-5 and TRBJ1-2; no firm D call. V was cut by 2 bases and J by 4 bases, with 11 bases left in between. The CDR3 is 14 amino acids. Germline CDR1 MNHEY, CDR2 SVGAGI. CDR3 in DNA: TGTGCCAGCAGTTACAAAAAGGACTCCTATGGCTACACCTTC. Protein: CASSYKKDSYGYTF.

This clone was seen once. CDR3 region: CASSTTGGRNQPQHF. In DNA, the CDR3 is TGTGCCAGTAGTACGACAGGGGGCCGCAATCAGCCCCAGCATTTT. The gene calls are TRBV19 and TRBJ1-5; 10 nucleotides match TRBD1. Losses at the gene ends were 4 bases for V and 2 bases for J; bases not matched to a gene: 2. This CDR3 contains 15 residues. Germline CDR1 LNHDA, CDR2 SQIVND (reference sequence).

CDR3 loop: CASSLAASGPYEQYF. CDR3 in DNA: TGCGCCAGCAGCTTGGCCGCTAGCGGACCCTACGAGCAGTACTTC. The chain recombines TRBV5-1 with TRBJ2-7; 7 bases are a match to TRBD2. The length of the CDR3 is 15 residues. Germline values: CDR1 SGHRS, CDR2 YFSETQ. J gave up 2 bases and V 0 bases, and 5 bases lay outside the gene matches.

The chain recombines TRBV27 with TRBJ2-7; 9 bases fit TRBD2. Germline CDR1 is MNHEY and CDR2 is SMNVEV (reference sequence). The CDR3 extends over 12 amino acids. The CDR3 loop is CVSRTSVYEQYF. The CDR3 bases are TGTGTTAGCAGGACTAGCGTGTACGAGCAGTACTTC.

V is TRBV6-1 and J is TRBJ1-5, with D possibly being TRBD1 (5 bases). Between the trimmed V and J ends, which lost 6 bases and 0 bases, there was a span of 12 bases. Germline values: CDR1 MNHNS, CDR2 SASEGT. The CDR3 sequence is 15 residues long. In DNA form, the CDR3 reads TGTGCCAGCAGGGAGGGGACCTATAGCAATCAGCCCCAGCATTTT. It specifies CASREGTYSNQPQHF.

In DNA form, the CDR3 reads TGTGCCAGCAGCTCAGAAATCGGGTACGAGCAGTACTTC. Its protein product is CASSSEIGYEQYF. The chain carries TRBV5-6 and TRBJ2-7; D call uncertain. This CDR3 has 13 amino acids. Trimming took off 3 bases at V and 4 bases at J, with 11 bases between the two ends. Germline CDR1 reads SGHDT; CDR2 reads YYEEEE.

CDR3 residues: CASMDRDYGYTF. The CDR3 bases are TGTGCCAGCATGGACAGGGACTATGGCTACACCTTC. The chain carries TRBV9 and TRBJ1-2, with 8 bases fitting TRBD1. Germline V lookup: CDR1 SGDLS, CDR2 YYNGEE. The J segment lost 3 bases and the V segment lost 6 bases, leaving 1 base of the junction unmatched. This CDR3 comprises 12 residues.

The genes are TRBV6-6 and TRBJ1-3, with TRBD1 identical over 9 bases. The CDR3 consists of 15 residues. Germline loops: CDR1 MNHNY, CDR2 SVGAGI (reference sequence). Unmatched junction bases numbered 8, after V lost 5 bases and J lost 6 bases. CDR3 in amino acids: CASSPYRTGVNTIYF. The CDR3 DNA sequence: TGTGCCAGCAGTCCATACCGGACAGGGGTAAACACCATATATTTT.

The chain links TRBV6-5 to TRBJ1-1; D gene unclear. This CDR3 spans 12 amino acids. With 7 bases removed from V and 1 base from J, the gap between germline ends came to 7 bases. The V gene's germline CDR1 is MNHEY and CDR2 SVGAGI. The CDR3 bases are TGTGCCAGCAAGAGACAGAACACTGAAGCTTTCTTT. It encodes CASKRQNTEAFF.

The rearrangement uses TRBV11-1 and TRBJ2-7, with D perhaps matching TRBD2 (6 bases). Trimming stripped 3 bases from V and 7 bases from J, with 13 bases between. The CDR3 has 13 residues. Germline assignment: CDR1 SGHAT and CDR2 FQDESV (reference sequence). Here the CDR3 reads CASSFKGGGEQYF. DNA of the CDR3: TGTGCCAGCAGCTTTAAGGGAGGAGGGGAGCAGTACTTC.

The CDR3 spells CASSYQTDSNQPQHF. The CDR3 DNA sequence: TGTGCCAGTAGCTACCAGACAGATAGCAATCAGCCCCAGCATTTT. This rearrangement joins TRBV19 to TRBJ1-5; D may be TRBD1 (5 bases). This CDR3 has 15 amino acids. Trimming pared 6 bases from V and 0 bases from J, leaving 12 bases between. Germline V gene lookup returns CDR1 LNHDA and CDR2 SQIVND (reference sequence).

This chain joins TRBV18 and TRBJ1-1, with D unclear. Trimming stripped 2 bases from V and 5 bases from J, with 15 bases between. Germline loops: CDR1 KGHSH, CDR2 LQKENI. This CDR3 region has 15 residues. CDR3 nucleotide sequence: TGTGCCAGCTCACCATCCAGGACTCGGGCTACTGAAGCTTTCTTT. Translating it yields CASSPSRTRATEAFF.

J is TRBJ1-4 and V is TRBV7-9; possibly TRBD1 for D (6 bases). Trimming took off 1 base at V and 8 bases at J, with 14 bases between the two ends. From germline, CDR1 is SEHNR and CDR2 FQNEAQ (reference sequence). There are 15 residues in the CDR3. The CDR3 is CASSLDSGVVEKLFF. CDR3 nucleotides: TGTGCCAGCAGCTTAGACTCAGGGGTAGTCGAAAAACTGTTTTTT.

The J gene is TRBJ1-5, the V gene TRBV7-6, with TRBD1 as a possible D gene (5 bases). This CDR3 contains 14 residues. The germline V gene encodes CDR1 SGHVS and CDR2 FNYEAQ. Trimming removed 3 bases at V and 1 base at J, with 7 bases between. The CDR3 nucleotides are TGTGCCAGCAGCTTTCAGGGCAGCAATCAGCCCCAGCATTTT. Its protein product is CASSFQGSNQPQHF.

The V call is TRBV19, the J call TRBJ1-1; perhaps TRBD1 as D (5 bases). The germline V and J ends were trimmed by 4 bases and 1 base, with 13 bases remaining between them. CDR3 length: 15 residues. Germline loops: CDR1 LNHDA, CDR2 SQIVND (reference sequence). CDR3 sequence reads: CASSTGTERNTEAFF. The DNA of the CDR3 is TGTGCCAGTAGTACCGGGACTGAGAGGAACACTGAAGCTTTCTTT.

This chain's CDR3 is CASSSPGEKLFF. The DNA of the CDR3 is TGTGCCAGCAGCTCCCCGGGAGAAAAACTGTTTTTT. This chain connects TRBV7-2 to TRBJ1-4; no clear D gene. The germline V gene encodes CDR1 SGHTA and CDR2 FQGNSA. The CDR3 sequence is 12 residues long. V was shortened by 4 bases and J by 8 bases, with 8 bases between the two germline ends.